This paragraph covers one T cell receptor (beta chain) sequence. As yet, its antigen is unknown. The data stem from a study of blood T cells in healthy people across ages. Trimming pared 0 bases from V and 1 base from J, leaving 5 bases between. From germline, CDR1 is SGDLS and CDR2 YYNGEE. The CDR3 has 14 residues. Study observations and caveats: When one million T cells were used, diversity estimates were thought to be underestimates.

A second PCR, run for roughly 7 to 12 cycles, used a sample-barcoded 5' primer plus a J-beta primer mix. All samples gave at least 2.5 million CDR3-containing paired-end reads. Using its own MiXCR run on the 5' RACE reads, TCRdb lists one record per CDR3 protein. Here the sample spans some 800,000 distinct CDR3 sequences, 20% to 25% being singletons. The same specimen was also included in a second study, on T cells of mothers and their children. That work adds: Samples were obtained from three healthy Caucasian mothers and their six children.

Source material: blood. This clonotype was obtained from a boy between 5 and 17 years old in good health. The chain recombines TRBV9 with TRBJ2-1; D remains unclear. The CDR3 region is CASSVEESYNEQFF. Here the CDR3 DNA reads TGTGCCAGCAGCGTAGAAGAATCCTACAATGAGCAGTTCTTC.